A selection of T cell receptor beta chains follows, all from one sample in a study of T cells in Graves' hyperthyroidism and ophthalmopathy. Via MiXCR, TCRdb re-called the multiplex PCR reads, giving one row per CDR3 protein. The table records hundreds of thousands of distinct CDR3 sequences, 15% to 20% of them present only once. The sample was blood. These TCRs come from a woman in her 30s with Graves' hyperthyroidism. Each CDR3 is given with its conserved first and last residue. A D gene is named only where the DNA matches it firmly. Clone size appears in some rows only: once, few, many, or a class for an expanded clone.

d_gene	abundance	len	v_gene	j_gene	CDR3nt	CDR3aa
-	-	16	TRBV7-2	TRBJ2-7	TGTGCCAGCAGCTTAGCCCTGACCCAGTCCCCCTACGAGCAGTACTTC	CASSLALTQSPYEQYF
-	-	15	TRBV20-1	TRBJ2-7	TGCAGTGGGGCGGCAGGAAGATCCTTCTTCTACGAGCAGTACTTC	CSGAAGRSFFYEQYF
-	-	15	TRBV6-1	TRBJ1-3	TGTGCCAGTTCCTCGGCCCGTACCTCTGGAAACACCATATATTTT	CASSSARTSGNTIYF
-	-	16	TRBV18	TRBJ2-4	TGTGCCAGCTCACCACTTCCGGGATCGGCCAAAAACATTCAGTACTTC	CASSPLPGSAKNIQYF
TRBD1	-	16	TRBV19	TRBJ2-7	TGTGCCAGTAGTCCCCAGGGGGAGCCGGATTACAATGAGCAGTACTTC	CASSPQGEPDYNEQYF
-	-	14	TRBV20-1	TRBJ2-7	TGCAGTGCTAGAGATTTTAATAGGGCCTACGAGCAGTACTTC	CSARDFNRAYEQYF
-	-	14	TRBV7-9	TRBJ1-4	TGTGCCAGCACCGACGGAGCAACTAATGAAAAACTGTTTTTT	CASTDGATNEKLFF
-	-	12	TRBV20-1	TRBJ2-1	TGCAGTGCTAAACCCACCTACAATGAGCAGTTCTTC	CSAKPTYNEQFF
TRBD1	many	15	TRBV6-2/TRBV6-3	TRBJ2-7	TGTGCCAGCAGACCAACCCGGGACAGGGGATACGAGCAGTACTTC	CASRPTRDRGYEQYF
-	many	14	TRBV11-2	TRBJ2-3	TGTGCCAGCAGCTTAGACTATGGCACAGATACGCAGTATTTT	CASSLDYGTDTQYF
TRBD1	-	15	TRBV19	TRBJ1-6	TGTGCCAGTAGACGGACAGGGGAGGGAAATTCACCCCTCCACTTT	CASRRTGEGNSPLHF
TRBD2	many	15	TRBV19	TRBJ2-7	TGCGCCAGCAGCATTTTAGCGGGAGGGTCCTACGAGCAGTACTTC	CASSILAGGSYEQYF
-	few	14	TRBV2	TRBJ1-6	TGTGCCAGGGGGGGGAGCGGCGAGAATTCACCCCTCCACTTT	CARGGSGENSPLHF
-	many	13	TRBV7-3	TRBJ1-1	TGTGCCAGCAGCTTTCGCAGGAACACTGAAGCTTTCTTT	CASSFRRNTEAFF
-	many	16	TRBV28	TRBJ2-1	TGTGCCAGCAGTACTCCCCAGGGGCGGGCTGACAATGAGCAGTTCTTC	CASSTPQGRADNEQFF
-	many	13	TRBV7-3	TRBJ2-1	TGTGCCAGCAGCTTACCAGGAAACAATGAGCAGTTCTTC	CASSLPGNNEQFF
-	many	14	TRBV5-1	TRBJ2-3	TGCGCCAGCAGCCCCAGGGAGCGGGTGGATACGCAGTATTTT	CASSPRERVDTQYF
-	many	14	TRBV7-2	TRBJ2-1	TGTGCCAGCAGCTTAGAAGGGGGGCCTGGTGAGCAGTTCTTC	CASSLEGGPGEQFF
TRBD1	-	14	TRBV4-1	TRBJ2-7	TGCGCCAGCAGCCAATCTCCGACAGGGGGGGAGCAGTACTTC	CASSQSPTGGEQYF
-	many	13	TRBV12-3/TRBV12-4	TRBJ2-7	TGTGCCAGCAGTGGTCGGAGTACCTACGAGCAGTACTTC	CASSGRSTYEQYF
-	-	14	TRBV19	TRBJ2-5	TGTGCCAGTAGTATTTGGGGCAGAGACGAGACCCAGTACTTC	CASSIWGRDETQYF
-	-	15	TRBV10-3	TRBJ2-5	TGTGCCATCAGTGAACTAGCAGGAGAGGAGGAGACCCAGTACTTC	CAISELAGEEETQYF
TRBD2	many	16	TRBV30	TRBJ2-3	TGTGCCTGGGGCCCACCCGCGGGAGGGTTCACAGATACGCAGTATTTT	CAWGPPAGGFTDTQYF
TRBD1	-	13	TRBV28	TRBJ2-5	TGTGCCAGCCAACAGGGGGACCAAGAGACCCAGTACTTC	CASQQGDQETQYF
TRBD1	many	15	TRBV3-1	TRBJ2-1	TGTGCCAGCAGCCACGTGACAGGGACATACAATGAGCAGTTCTTC	CASSHVTGTYNEQFF
-	-	14	TRBV5-8	TRBJ2-7	TGTGCCAGCAGCTGGCAGGCGGTATCCTACGAGCAGTACTTC	CASSWQAVSYEQYF
-	-	15	TRBV6-1	TRBJ1-3	TGTGCCAGCAGAATAACAGCGAGCTCTGGAAACACCATATATTTT	CASRITASSGNTIYF
TRBD2	few	15	TRBV20-1	TRBJ2-1	TGCAGTGCTCTAAAACTAGCGGGGACCAACAATGAGCAGTTCTTC	CSALKLAGTNNEQFF
TRBD1	few	13	TRBV7-9	TRBJ2-7	TGTGCCAGCAGCCCAGGACAGGGGAGCGAGCAGTACTTC	CASSPGQGSEQYF
-	few	14	TRBV6-1	TRBJ2-7	TGTGCCAGTCATTCGGGCAGACACTCCTACGAGCAGTACTTC	CASHSGRHSYEQYF
-	many	14	TRBV11-2	TRBJ2-3	TGTGCCAGCGGCCAAGCGGCCAGCACAGATACGCAGTATTTT	CASGQAASTDTQYF
-	-	12	TRBV6-1	TRBJ1-3	TGTGCCAGCGGTCGCGGCAGAAACACCATATATTTT	CASGRGRNTIYF
TRBD1	-	15	TRBV20-1	TRBJ2-2	TGCAGTGCCCAAGGCGGACAGGGGGTTGTCGGGGAGCTGTTTTTT	CSAQGGQGVVGELFF
TRBD1	-	15	TRBV3-1	TRBJ1-2	TGTGCCAGCAGCCCTGGCTCAGGGGGTAACTATGGCTACACCTTC	CASSPGSGGNYGYTF
-	-	17	TRBV12-3/TRBV12-4	TRBJ2-4	TGTGCCAGCAGTTTGAATTATTGGTTGGACTCCCAAAACATTCAGTACTTC	CASSLNYWLDSQNIQYF
-	few	12	TRBV7-3	TRBJ2-7	TGTGCCAGCAGCCAAGGGTTAACAAGAGCGTACTTC	CASSQGLTRAYF
TRBD1	many	13	TRBV3-1	TRBJ1-1	TGTGCCAGCAGCCTCAGGGGGAGGGCTGAAGCTTTCTTT	CASSLRGRAEAFF
-	few	14	TRBV10-2	TRBJ1-1	TGCGCCAGCAGAAGAACAGGGTCGAGCACTGAAGCTTTCTTT	CASRRTGSSTEAFF
-	many	14	TRBV2	TRBJ2-3	TGTGCCACAAGAGCCGTAGGGTCCACAGATACGCAGTATTTT	CATRAVGSTDTQYF
TRBD2	few	17	TRBV20-1	TRBJ2-2	TGCAGTGCTAGAGACCCGAAACTAGCGACGAACACCGGGGAGCTGTTTTTT	CSARDPKLATNTGELFF
TRBD1	-	19	TRBV19	TRBJ1-5	TGTGCCAGTTCCGCCAATCCGGGACAGGGGAGTATAAGTGGTCAGCCCCAGCATTTT	CASSANPGQGSISGQPQHF
-	many	17	TRBV7-2	TRBJ2-1	TGTGCCAGCAGCCACCAATCGACTCTTACCTCCTACAATGAGCAGTTCTTC	CASSHQSTLTSYNEQFF
TRBD1	few	16	TRBV4-2	TRBJ2-7	TGTGCCAGCAGCCAGACCGGGACAGCCACCTCCTACGAGCAGTACTTC	CASSQTGTATSYEQYF
TRBD1	few	16	TRBV13	TRBJ1-2	TGTGCCAGCAGCTTCGTCGGACAGGGCGGTCGGTATGGCTACACCTTC	CASSFVGQGGRYGYTF
-	many	13	TRBV20-1	TRBJ1-5	TGCAGTGCTGAAAGGGACAGCAATCAGCCCCAGCATTTT	CSAERDSNQPQHF
TRBD2	many	14	TRBV6-2/TRBV6-3	TRBJ2-3	TGTGCCAGCCTCGGCGGGGGTAGCGCAGATACGCAGTATTTT	CASLGGGSADTQYF
-	few	13	TRBV7-9	TRBJ1-5	TGTGCCAGCAGCCAAGGGGTTGCGGAGCCCCAGCATTTT	CASSQGVAEPQHF
TRBD2	-	15	TRBV11-3	TRBJ2-1	TGTGCCAGCAGCCTTTTTGAGCGGGAGATCGATGAGCAGTTCTTC	CASSLFEREIDEQFF
TRBD1	few	14	TRBV20-1	TRBJ1-3	TGCAGTGCTCCGGGACAGCGAGGGGGAAACACCATATATTTT	CSAPGQRGGNTIYF
TRBD1	many	13	TRBV2	TRBJ1-1	TGTGCCAGCGGCCGGACAGGGGGCACTGAAGCTTTCTTT	CASGRTGGTEAFF
TRBD2	many	16	TRBV5-1	TRBJ2-7	TGCGCCAGCAGCTTGGGGCCGGGACTAGCGGCTAGCGAGCAGTACTTC	CASSLGPGLAASEQYF
-	many	16	TRBV5-1	TRBJ2-1	TGCGCCAGCAGCCCCACCTTACCGGGGGTTTACAATGAGCAGTTCTTC	CASSPTLPGVYNEQFF
-	many	14	TRBV11-1	TRBJ2-1	TGTGCCAGCAGCCGTCAGGGTCCCTACAATGAGCAGTTCTTC	CASSRQGPYNEQFF
-	-	17	TRBV4-1	TRBJ2-2	TGCGCCAGCACCCGAGTTGGGCTAAGGCCTACCCCCGGGGAGCTGTTTTTT	CASTRVGLRPTPGELFF